This TCR beta chain came from a study of blood T cells in healthy people across ages. Broader study findings: Roughly linear declines in TCR beta diversity per million T cells occurred with age.

Every sample yielded at least 6 million isolated PBMCs. Primed by a sample-barcoded 5' primer and a J-beta primer mix, a second PCR proceeded for about 6 to 11 cycles. One entry per CDR3 protein results from TCRdb running MiXCR on the 5' RACE reads. The sample holds more than 1 million distinct CDR3 sequences, more than 40% seen once. As concerns this clonotype: Its specificity is unknown.

The length of the CDR3 is 14 residues. Trimming cost V 6 bases and J 3 bases, with 14 bases left between them. Germline V gene lookup returns CDR1 MNHEY and CDR2 SMNVEV (reference sequence). The source material was blood. The receptor was derived from a woman in her sixties or seventies in good health. The chain uses TRBV27 and TRBJ1-2; tentatively, D is TRBD1 (5 bases). Here the CDR3 reads CASSRGAAYYGYTF. The CDR3 DNA follows: TGTGCCAGCAGCCGAGGGGCAGCTTACTATGGCTACACCTTC.